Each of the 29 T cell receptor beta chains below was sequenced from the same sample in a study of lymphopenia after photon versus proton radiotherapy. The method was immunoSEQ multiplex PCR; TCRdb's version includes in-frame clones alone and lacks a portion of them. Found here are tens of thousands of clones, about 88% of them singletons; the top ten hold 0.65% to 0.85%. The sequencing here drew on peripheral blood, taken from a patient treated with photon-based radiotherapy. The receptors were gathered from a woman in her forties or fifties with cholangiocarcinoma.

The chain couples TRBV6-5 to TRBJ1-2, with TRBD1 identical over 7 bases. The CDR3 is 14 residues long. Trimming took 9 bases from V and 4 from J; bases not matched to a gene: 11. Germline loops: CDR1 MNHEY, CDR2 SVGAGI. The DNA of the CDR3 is TGTGCCAGTACTCGAGAGGACAGGAGCTATGGCTACACCTTC. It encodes CASTREDRSYGYTF.

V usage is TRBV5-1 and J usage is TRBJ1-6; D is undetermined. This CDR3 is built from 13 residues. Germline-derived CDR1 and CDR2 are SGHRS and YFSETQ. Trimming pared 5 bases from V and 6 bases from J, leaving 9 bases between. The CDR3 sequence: CASRSGLNSPLHF. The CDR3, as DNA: TGCGCCAGCAGAAGTGGACTTAATTCACCCCTCCACTTT. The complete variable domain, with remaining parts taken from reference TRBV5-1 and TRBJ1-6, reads KAGVTQTPRYLIKTRGQQVTLSCSPISGHRSVSWYQQTPGQGLQFLFEYFSETQRNKGNFPGRFSGRQFSNSRSEMNVSTLELGDSALYLCASRSGLNSPLHFGNGTRLTVT.

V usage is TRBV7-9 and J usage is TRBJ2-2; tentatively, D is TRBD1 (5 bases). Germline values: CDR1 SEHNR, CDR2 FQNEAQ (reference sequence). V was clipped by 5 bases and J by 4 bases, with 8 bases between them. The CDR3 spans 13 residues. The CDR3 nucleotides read TGTGCCAGCAGCCGAGACAGCACCGGGGAGCTGTTTTTT. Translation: CASSRDSTGELFF.

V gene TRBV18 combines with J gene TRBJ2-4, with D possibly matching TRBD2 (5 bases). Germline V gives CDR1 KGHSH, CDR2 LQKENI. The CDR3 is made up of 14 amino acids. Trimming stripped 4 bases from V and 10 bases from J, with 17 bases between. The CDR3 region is CASSQVMAGEIQYF. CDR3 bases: TGTGCCAGCTCACAAGTCATGGCCGGGGAAATTCAGTACTTC. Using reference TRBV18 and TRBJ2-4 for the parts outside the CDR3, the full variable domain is NAGVMQNPRHLVRRRGQEARLRCSPMKGHSHVYWYRQLPEEGLKFMVYLQKENIIDESGMPKERFSAEFPKEGPSILRIQQVVRGDSAAYFCASSQVMAGEIQYFGAGTRLSVL.

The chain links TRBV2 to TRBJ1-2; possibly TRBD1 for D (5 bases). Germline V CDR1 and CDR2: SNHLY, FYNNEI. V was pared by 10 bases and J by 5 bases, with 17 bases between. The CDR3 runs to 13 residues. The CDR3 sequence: CAIHSGVPYGYTF. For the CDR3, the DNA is TGTGCCATCCACTCGGGGGTCCCGTATGGCTACACCTTC.

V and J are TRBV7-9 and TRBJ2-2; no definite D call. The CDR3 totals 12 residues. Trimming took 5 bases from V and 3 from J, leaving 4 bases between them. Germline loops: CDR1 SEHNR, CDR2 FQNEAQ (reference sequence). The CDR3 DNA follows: TGTGCCAGCAGCCCCTACACCGGGGAGCTGTTTTTT. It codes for CASSPYTGELFF. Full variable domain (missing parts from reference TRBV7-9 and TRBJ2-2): DTGVSQNPRHKITKRGQNVTFRCDPISEHNRLYWYRQTLGQGPEFLTYFQNEAQLEKSRLLSDRFSAERPKGSFSTLEIQRTEQGDSAMYLCASSPYTGELFFGEGSRLTVL.

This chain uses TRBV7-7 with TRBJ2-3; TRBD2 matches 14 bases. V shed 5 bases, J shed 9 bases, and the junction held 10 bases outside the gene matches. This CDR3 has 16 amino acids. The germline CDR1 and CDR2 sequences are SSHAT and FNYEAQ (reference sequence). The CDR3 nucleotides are TGTGCCAGCAGCCCAGGACTAGCGGGGGGTATCAGAACGCAGTATTTT. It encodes CASSPGLAGGIRTQYF.

The CDR3 nucleotides are TGTGCCTGGAGTAGGGGCAGGGCGAGCTCTGGGGCCAACGTCCTGACTTTC. It codes for CAWSRGRASSGANVLTF. The chain carries TRBV30 and TRBJ2-6, with TRBD1 as a possible D gene (5 bases). This CDR3 spans 17 amino acids. The germline V gene has CDR1 GTSNPN and CDR2 SVGIG (reference sequence). The V end was cut by 2 bases, the J end by 0 bases, with 14 bases between.

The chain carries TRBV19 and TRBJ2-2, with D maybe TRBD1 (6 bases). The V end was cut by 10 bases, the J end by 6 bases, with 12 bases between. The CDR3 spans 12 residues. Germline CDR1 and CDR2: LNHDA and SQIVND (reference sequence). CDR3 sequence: CATDKGAGELFF. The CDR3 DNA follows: TGTGCCACCGACAAGGGGGCCGGGGAGCTGTTTTTT. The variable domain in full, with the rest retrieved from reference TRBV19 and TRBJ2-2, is DGGITQSPKYLFRKEGQNVTLSCEQNLNHDAMYWYRQDPGQGLRLIYYSQIVNDFQKGDIAEGYSVSREKKESFPLTVTSAQKNPTAFYLCATDKGAGELFFGEGSRLTVL.

CDR3 region: CASSSWSGVRPGANVLTF. The CDR3 DNA sequence: TGTGCCAGCAGCTCGTGGAGCGGGGTAAGGCCTGGGGCCAACGTCCTGACTTTC. The V and J genes are TRBV13 and TRBJ2-6, with 7 bases aligning to TRBD2. Germline-derived CDR1 and CDR2 are PRHDT and FYEKMQ (reference sequence). CDR3 size: 18 residues. Trimming cost V 4 bases and J 2 bases; bases outside gene matches: 11.

CDR3 in amino acids: CASSLDNYGYTF. CDR3 coding DNA: TGTGCCAGCAGCTTAGATAACTATGGCTACACCTTC. The genes are TRBV7-2 and TRBJ1-2; D is ambiguous. The CDR3 loop spans 12 amino acids. The V gene's germline CDR1 is SGHTA and CDR2 FQGNSA. The V end lost 1 base, the J end lost 1 base, and 1 base lay between the germline ends.

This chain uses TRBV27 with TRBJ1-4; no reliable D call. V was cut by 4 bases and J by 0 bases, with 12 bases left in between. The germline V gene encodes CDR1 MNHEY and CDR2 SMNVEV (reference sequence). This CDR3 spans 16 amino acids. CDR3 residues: CASSSLQRTTNEKLFF. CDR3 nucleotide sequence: TGTGCCAGCAGTTCATTGCAGAGGACAACTAATGAAAAACTGTTTTTT.

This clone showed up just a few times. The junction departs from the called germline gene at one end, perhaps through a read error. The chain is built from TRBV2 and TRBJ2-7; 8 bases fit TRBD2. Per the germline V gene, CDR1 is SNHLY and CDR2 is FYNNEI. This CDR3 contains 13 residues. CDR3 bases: TGTGCCAGCAGCCCGGGAGGGACACCCTCATGGCCGTTC. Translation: CASSPGGTPSWPF.

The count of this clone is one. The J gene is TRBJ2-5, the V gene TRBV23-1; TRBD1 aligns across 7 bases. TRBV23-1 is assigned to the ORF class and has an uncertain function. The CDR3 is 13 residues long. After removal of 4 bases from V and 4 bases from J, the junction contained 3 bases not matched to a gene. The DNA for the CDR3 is TGCGCCAGCAGTCCGGACAGGACAGAGACCCAGTACTTC. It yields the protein CASSPDRTETQYF.

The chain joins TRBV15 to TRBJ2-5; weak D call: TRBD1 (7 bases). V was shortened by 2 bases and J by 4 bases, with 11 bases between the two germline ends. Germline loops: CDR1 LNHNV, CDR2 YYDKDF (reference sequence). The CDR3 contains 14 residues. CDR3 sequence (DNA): TGTGCCACCAGCAGACAGGGGGGAGGAGAGACCCAGTACTTC. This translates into CATSRQGGGETQYF.

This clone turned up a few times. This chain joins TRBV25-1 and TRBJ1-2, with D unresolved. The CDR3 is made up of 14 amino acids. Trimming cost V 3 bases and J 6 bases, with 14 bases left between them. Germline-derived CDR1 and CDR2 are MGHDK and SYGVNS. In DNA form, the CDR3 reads TGTGCCAGCAGTGAGCGGTATTGGGTGGATGGCTACACCTTC. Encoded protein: CASSERYWVDGYTF.

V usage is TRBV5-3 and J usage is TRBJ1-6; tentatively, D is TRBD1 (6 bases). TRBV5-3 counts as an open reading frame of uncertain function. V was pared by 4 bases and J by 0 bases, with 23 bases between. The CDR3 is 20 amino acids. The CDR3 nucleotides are TGTGCCAGAAGCACGCAGAGCAGGGGCGTTTTTAGCTCCTATAATTCACCCCTCCACTTT. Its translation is CARSTQSRGVFSSYNSPLHF.

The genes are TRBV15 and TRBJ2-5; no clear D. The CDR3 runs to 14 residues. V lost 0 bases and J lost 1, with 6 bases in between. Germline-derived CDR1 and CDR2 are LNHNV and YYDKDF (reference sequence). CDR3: CATSRDYSQETQYF. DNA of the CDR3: TGTGCCACCAGCAGAGATTACAGCCAAGAGACCCAGTACTTC.

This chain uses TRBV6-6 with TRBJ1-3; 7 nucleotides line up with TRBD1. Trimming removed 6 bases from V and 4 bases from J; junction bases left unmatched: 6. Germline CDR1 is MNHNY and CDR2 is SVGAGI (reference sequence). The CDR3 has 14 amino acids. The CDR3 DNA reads TGTGCCAGCAGGCGGACAGGCTCGGGAAACACCATATATTTT. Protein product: CASRRTGSGNTIYF.

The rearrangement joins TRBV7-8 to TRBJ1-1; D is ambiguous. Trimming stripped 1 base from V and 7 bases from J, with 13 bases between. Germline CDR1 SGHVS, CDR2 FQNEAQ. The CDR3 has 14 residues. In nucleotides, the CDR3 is TGTGCCAGCAGCTTAGATGCCACCTCGGGTGAAGCTTTCTTT. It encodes CASSLDATSGEAFF.

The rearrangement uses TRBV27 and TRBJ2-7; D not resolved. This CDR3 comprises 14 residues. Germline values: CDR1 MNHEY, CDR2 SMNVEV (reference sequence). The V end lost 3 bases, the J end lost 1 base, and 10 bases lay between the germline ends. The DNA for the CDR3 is TGTGCCAGCAGTTTGAACCCTTTTTCCTACGAGCAGTACTTC. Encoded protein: CASSLNPFSYEQYF.

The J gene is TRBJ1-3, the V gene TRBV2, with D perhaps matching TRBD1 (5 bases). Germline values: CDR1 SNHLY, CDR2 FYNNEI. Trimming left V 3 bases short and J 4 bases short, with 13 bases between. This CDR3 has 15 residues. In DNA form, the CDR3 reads TGTGCCAGCAGTGACCTGGGACTGCAAGGAAACACCATATATTTT. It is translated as CASSDLGLQGNTIYF.

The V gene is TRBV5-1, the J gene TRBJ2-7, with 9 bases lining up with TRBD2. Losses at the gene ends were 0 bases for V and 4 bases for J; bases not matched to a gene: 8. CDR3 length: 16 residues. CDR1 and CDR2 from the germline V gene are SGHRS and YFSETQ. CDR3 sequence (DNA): TGCGCCAGCAGCTTGGATATTAGCGGGGGATCTTACGAGCAGTACTTC. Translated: CASSLDISGGSYEQYF.

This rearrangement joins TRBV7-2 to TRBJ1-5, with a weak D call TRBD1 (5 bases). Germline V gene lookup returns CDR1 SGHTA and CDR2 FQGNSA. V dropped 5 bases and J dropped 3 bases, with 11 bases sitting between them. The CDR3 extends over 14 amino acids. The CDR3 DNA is TGTGCCAGCAGCCTGAGGGGTAACAATCAGCCCCAGCATTTT. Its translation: CASSLRGNNQPQHF. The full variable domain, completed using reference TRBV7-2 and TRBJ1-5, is GAGVSQSPSNKVTEKGKDVELRCDPISGHTALYWYRQSLGQGLEFLIYFQGNSAPDKSGLPSDRFSAERTGGSVSTLTIQRTQQEDSAVYLCASSLRGNNQPQHFGDGTRLSIL.

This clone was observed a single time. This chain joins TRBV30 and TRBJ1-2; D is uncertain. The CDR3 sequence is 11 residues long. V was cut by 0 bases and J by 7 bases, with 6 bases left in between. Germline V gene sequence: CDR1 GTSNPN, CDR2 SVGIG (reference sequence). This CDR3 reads CAWSVQFGYTF. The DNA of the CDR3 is TGTGCCTGGAGTGTACAGTTTGGCTACACCTTC.

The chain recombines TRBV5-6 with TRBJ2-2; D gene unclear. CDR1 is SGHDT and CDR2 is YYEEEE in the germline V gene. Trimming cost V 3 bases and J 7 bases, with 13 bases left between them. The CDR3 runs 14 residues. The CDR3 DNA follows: TGTGCCAGCAGCTCCATGTCACATGACGGGGAGCTGTTTTTT. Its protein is CASSSMSHDGELFF.

Written as DNA, the CDR3 is TGTGCCAGCACCCCAAGGGCAGGGCCCTCCTACGAGCAGTACTTC. This gives the protein CASTPRAGPSYEQYF. The chain joins TRBV6-5 to TRBJ2-7; the D gene is possibly TRBD1 (5 bases). Germline V gene lookup returns CDR1 MNHEY and CDR2 SVGAGI. The CDR3 has 15 amino acids. Trimming removed 7 bases at V and 0 bases at J, with 16 bases between.

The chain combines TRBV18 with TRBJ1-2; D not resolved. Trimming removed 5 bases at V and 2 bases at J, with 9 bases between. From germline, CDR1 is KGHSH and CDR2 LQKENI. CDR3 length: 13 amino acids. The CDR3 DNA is TGTGCCAGCTCAGCGGACGGGAACTATGGCTACACCTTC. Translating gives CASSADGNYGYTF.

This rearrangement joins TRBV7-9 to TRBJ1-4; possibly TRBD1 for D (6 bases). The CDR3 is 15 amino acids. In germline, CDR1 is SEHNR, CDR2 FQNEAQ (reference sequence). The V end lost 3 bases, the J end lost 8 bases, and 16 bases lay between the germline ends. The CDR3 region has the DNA TGTGCCAGCAGCTTGTCAGGGACAATGGGGGAAAAACTGTTTTTT. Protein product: CASSLSGTMGEKLFF.